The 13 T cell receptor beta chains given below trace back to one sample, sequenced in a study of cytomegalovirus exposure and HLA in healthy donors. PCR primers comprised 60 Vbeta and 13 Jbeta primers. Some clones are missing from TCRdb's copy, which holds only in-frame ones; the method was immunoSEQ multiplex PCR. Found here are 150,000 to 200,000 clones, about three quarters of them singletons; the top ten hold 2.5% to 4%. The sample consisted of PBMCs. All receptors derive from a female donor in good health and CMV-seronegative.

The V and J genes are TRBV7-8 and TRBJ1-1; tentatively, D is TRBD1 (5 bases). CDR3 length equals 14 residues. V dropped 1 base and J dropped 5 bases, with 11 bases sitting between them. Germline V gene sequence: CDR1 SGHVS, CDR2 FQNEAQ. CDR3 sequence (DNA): TGTGCCAGCAGCTTAGTGGGGGGGATGACTGAAGCTTTCTTT. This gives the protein CASSLVGGMTEAFF.

CDR3 sequence (DNA): TGTGCCTGGAGTGTACTGAGCGGTGGCTACACCTTC. Translated: CAWSVLSGGYTF. The rearrangement joins TRBV30 to TRBJ1-2; D call uncertain. Germline-derived CDR1 and CDR2 are GTSNPN and SVGIG (reference sequence). Trimming pared 0 bases from V and 7 bases from J, leaving 9 bases between. The CDR3 totals 12 residues.

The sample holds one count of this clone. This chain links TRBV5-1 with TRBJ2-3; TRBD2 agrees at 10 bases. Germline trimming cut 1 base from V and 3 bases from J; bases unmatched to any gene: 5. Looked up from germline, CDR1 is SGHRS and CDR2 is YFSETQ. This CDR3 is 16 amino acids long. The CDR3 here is CASSLTSGILTDTQYF. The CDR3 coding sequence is TGCGCCAGCAGCTTGACTAGCGGGATTTTAACAGATACGCAGTATTTT. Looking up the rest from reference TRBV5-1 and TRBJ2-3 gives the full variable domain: KAGVTQTPRYLIKTRGQQVTLSCSPISGHRSVSWYQQTPGQGLQFLFEYFSETQRNKGNFPGRFSGRQFSNSRSEMNVSTLELGDSALYLCASSLTSGILTDTQYFGPGTRLTVL.

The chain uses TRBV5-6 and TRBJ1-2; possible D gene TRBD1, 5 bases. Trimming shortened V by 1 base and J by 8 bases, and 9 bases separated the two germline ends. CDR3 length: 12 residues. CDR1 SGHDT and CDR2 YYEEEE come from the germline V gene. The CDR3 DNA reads TGTGCCAGCAGCTTGAGGGGTACCGGCTACACCTTC. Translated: CASSLRGTGYTF.

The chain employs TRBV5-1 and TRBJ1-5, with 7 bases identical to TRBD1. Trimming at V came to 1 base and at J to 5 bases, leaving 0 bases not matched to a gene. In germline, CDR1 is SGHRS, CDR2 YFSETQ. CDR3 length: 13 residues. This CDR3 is CASSLTGDQPQHF. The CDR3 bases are TGCGCCAGCAGCTTGACAGGGGATCAGCCCCAGCATTTT.

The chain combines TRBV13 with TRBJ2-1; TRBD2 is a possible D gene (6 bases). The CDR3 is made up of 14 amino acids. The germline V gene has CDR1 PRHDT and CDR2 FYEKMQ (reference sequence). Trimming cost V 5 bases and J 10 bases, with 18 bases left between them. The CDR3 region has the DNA TGTGCCAGCAGCCCCTCGCGCCGGGCGGGAGAGCAGTTCTTC. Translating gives CASSPSRRAGEQFF.

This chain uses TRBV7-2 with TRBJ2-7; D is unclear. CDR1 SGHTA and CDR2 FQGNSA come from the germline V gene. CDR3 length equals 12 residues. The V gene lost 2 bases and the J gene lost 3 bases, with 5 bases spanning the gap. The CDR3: CASSLTLYEQYF. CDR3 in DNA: TGTGCCAGCAGCTTAACTCTCTACGAGCAGTACTTC.

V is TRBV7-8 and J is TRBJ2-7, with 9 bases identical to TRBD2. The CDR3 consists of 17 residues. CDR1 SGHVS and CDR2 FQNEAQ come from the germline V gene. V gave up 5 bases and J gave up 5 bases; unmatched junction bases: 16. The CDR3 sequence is CASSPHTASGKSNEQYF. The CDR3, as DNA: TGTGCCAGCAGCCCACATACGGCTAGCGGGAAATCCAACGAGCAGTACTTC.

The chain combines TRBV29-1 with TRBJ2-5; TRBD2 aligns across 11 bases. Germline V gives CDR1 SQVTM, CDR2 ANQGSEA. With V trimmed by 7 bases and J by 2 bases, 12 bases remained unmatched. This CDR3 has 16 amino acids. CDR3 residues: CSGGVGLAGWQETQYF. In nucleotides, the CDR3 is TGCAGCGGGGGGGTCGGACTAGCGGGCTGGCAAGAGACCCAGTACTTC.

The CDR3 here is CASSLTPQGSNQPQHF. The CDR3 DNA sequence: TGTGCCAGCAGTTTAACTCCTCAGGGTAGCAATCAGCCCCAGCATTTT. The chain joins TRBV28 to TRBJ1-5; weak D call: TRBD1 (5 bases). V lost 2 bases and J lost 0, with 11 bases in between. The CDR3 loop spans 16 amino acids. Germline V gives CDR1 MDHEN, CDR2 SYDVKM.

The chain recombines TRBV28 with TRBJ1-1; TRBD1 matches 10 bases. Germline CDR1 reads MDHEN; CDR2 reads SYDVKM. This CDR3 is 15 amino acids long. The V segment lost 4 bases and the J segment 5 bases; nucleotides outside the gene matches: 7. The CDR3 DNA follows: TGTGCCAGCAGTTCCTGGGACAGGGGATGGACTGAAGCTTTCTTT. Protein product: CASSSWDRGWTEAFF.

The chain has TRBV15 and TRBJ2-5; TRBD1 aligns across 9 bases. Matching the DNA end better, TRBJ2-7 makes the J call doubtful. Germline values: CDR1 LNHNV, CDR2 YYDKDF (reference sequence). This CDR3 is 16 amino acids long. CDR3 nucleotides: TGTGCCACCAGCAGAGATTCGGGACAGGGATCCTACGAGCAGTACTTC. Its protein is CATSRDSGQGSYEQYF.

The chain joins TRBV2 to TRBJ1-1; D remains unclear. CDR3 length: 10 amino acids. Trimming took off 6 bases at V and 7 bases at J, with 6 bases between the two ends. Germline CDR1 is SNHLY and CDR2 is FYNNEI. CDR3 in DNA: TGTGCCAGCAGGGGCCTTGAAGCTTTCTTT. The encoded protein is CASRGLEAFF.